This T cell receptor beta chain was sequenced during a study of T cells in Graves' hyperthyroidism and ophthalmopathy. TCR beta CDR3 regions were amplified from RNA transcripts. The HTBI primer set served for first-round RT-PCR of the TCR CDR3. TCRdb itself ran the multiplex PCR reads through MiXCR, one entry per CDR3 protein. The sample lists about 560,000 distinct CDR3 sequences, 16% occurring once. Study outcomes and limitations: Most expanded thyroid clonotypes above 0.001 recurred in blood.

This clonotype has a count of ten or more. The antigen remains undetermined. CDR1 and CDR2 from the germline V gene are SNHLY and FYNNEI. The CDR3 spans 10 residues. V gave up 4 bases and J gave up 3 bases, with 1 base separating them. Input material: blood. The sequence derives from a young woman with Graves' hyperthyroidism. J is TRBJ2-7 and V is TRBV2; no clear D. The CDR3 is CASSGYEQYF. CDR3 bases: TGTGCCAGCAGTGGCTACGAGCAGTACTTC.